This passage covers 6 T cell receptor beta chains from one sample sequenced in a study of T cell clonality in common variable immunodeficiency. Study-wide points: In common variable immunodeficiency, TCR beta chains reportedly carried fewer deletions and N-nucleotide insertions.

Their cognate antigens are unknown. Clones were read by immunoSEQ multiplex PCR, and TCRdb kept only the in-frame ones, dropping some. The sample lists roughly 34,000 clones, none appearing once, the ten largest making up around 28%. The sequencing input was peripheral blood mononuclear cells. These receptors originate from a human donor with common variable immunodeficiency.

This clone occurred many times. Partial CDR3 DNA: TGTGCCAGTAGCGGGGGAGGCATGAACACTGAA. This gives the protein CASSGGGMNTE. The full CDR3 protein reads CASSGGGMNTEAFF. V is TRBV19 and J is TRBJ1-1; D may be TRBD1 (5 bases). The read comes to an end 3 residues before the CDR3 does, leaving the germline J gene to fill in the end. V lost 6 bases and J 0 bases, leaving 11 bases between the germline ends. This CDR3 comprises 14 residues. Looked up from germline, CDR1 is LNHDA and CDR2 is SQIVND (reference sequence). Variable domain in full (rest from reference TRBV19 and TRBJ1-1): DGGITQSPKYLFRKEGQNVTLSCEQNLNHDAMYWYRQDPGQGLRLIYYSQIVNDFQKGDIAEGYSVSREKKESFPLTVTSAQKNPTAFYLCASSGGGMNTEAFFGQGTRLTVV.

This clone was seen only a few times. The covered CDR3 bases are TGTGCCAGCAGCTTTTCAGGGGAAACTGAA. Translating gives CASSFSGETE. The full CDR3 is CASSFSGETEAFF. The chain is built from TRBV7-9 and TRBJ1-1; the D gene is possibly TRBD1 (6 bases). The read finishes 3 residues shy of the CDR3 end, and the germline J gene is used to complete it. Germline V gene sequence: CDR1 SEHNR, CDR2 FQNEAQ (reference sequence). The CDR3 consists of 13 residues. Trimming cost V 3 bases and J 5 bases, with 10 bases left between them. Using reference TRBV7-9 and TRBJ1-1 for the parts outside the CDR3, the full variable domain is DTGVSQNPRHKITKRGQNVTFRCDPISEHNRLYWYRQTLGQGPEFLTYFQNEAQLEKSRLLSDRFSAERPKGSFSTLEIQRTEQGDSAMYLCASSFSGETEAFFGQGTRLTVV.

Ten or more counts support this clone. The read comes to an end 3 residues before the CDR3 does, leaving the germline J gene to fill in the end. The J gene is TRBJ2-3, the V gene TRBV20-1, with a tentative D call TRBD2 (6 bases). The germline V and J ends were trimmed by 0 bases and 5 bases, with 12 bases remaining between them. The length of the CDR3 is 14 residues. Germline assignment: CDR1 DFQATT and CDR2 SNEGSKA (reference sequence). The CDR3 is CSARDTQGGDTQYF. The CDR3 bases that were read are TGCAGTGCTAGAGATACGCAGGGAGGAGATACG.

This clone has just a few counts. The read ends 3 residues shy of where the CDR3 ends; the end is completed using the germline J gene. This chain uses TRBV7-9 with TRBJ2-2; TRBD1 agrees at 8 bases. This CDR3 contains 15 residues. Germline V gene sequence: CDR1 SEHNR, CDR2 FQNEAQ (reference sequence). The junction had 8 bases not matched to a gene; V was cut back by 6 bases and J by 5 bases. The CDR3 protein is CASSPDRGGTGELFF. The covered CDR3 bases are TGTGCCAGCAGTCCCGACAGGGGAGGTACCGGGGAG. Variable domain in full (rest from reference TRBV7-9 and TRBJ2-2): DTGVSQNPRHKITKRGQNVTFRCDPISEHNRLYWYRQTLGQGPEFLTYFQNEAQLEKSRLLSDRFSAERPKGSFSTLEIQRTEQGDSAMYLCASSPDRGGTGELFFGEGSRLTVL.

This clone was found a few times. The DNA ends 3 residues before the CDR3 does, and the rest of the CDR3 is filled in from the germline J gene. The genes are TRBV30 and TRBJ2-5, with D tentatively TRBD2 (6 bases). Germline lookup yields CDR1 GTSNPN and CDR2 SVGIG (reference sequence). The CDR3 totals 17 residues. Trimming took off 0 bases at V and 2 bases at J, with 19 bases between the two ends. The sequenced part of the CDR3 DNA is TGTGCCTGGAGTGTTTCTGCCTTAACTAGCTTACAAGAGACC. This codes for CAWSVSALTSLQET. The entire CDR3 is CAWSVSALTSLQETQYF.

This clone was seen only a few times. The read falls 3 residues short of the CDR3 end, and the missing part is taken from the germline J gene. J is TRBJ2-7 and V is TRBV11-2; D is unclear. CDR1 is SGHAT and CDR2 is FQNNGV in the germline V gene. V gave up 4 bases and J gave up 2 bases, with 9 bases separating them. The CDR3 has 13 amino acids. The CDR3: CASSYSQTYEQYF. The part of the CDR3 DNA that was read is TGTGCCAGCAGCTACTCCCAAACCTACGAG.